The TCR beta chain under discussion was sequenced for a study of metastatic and nonmetastatic thyroid tumors. Study information: Comparative analysis of repertoires was undertaken across blood and tumor or nodule tissue obtained from malignant and benign thyroid patients.

Study-wide results and caveats: The reported finding was significantly higher TCR beta diversity in malignant thyroid tumors relative to benign nodules, in blood and tumor.

In this sample, this clone turned up many times. As yet, its antigen is unknown. Germline assignment: CDR1 LGHNA and CDR2 YSLEER. The length of the CDR3 is 15 residues. Trimming pared 1 base from V and 7 bases from J, leaving 16 bases between. Every patient was untreated before thyroid surgery. Under the authors' procedure: Clinicopathological groups differed in CDR3, with these differences serving to build a distant-metastasis classifier for papillary thyroid cancer. TCRdb re-clonotyped the PCR reads via MiXCR. The V and J calls were determined by TCRdb, not by the authors. The data show roughly 38,000 clones, around an eighth seen once.

Sequenced material: blood. This TCR was sampled from a male donor with papillary thyroid cancer or a benign thyroid nodule (not recorded which). Some clones in this sample may be carry-over from other donors' samples. The chain is built from TRBV4-3 and TRBJ1-2; tentative D call: TRBD1 (5 bases). The CDR3 region is CASSQVSGIGRGYTF. Written as DNA, the CDR3 is TGCGCCAGCAGCCAAGTTTCAGGGATTGGTCGTGGCTACACCTTC.